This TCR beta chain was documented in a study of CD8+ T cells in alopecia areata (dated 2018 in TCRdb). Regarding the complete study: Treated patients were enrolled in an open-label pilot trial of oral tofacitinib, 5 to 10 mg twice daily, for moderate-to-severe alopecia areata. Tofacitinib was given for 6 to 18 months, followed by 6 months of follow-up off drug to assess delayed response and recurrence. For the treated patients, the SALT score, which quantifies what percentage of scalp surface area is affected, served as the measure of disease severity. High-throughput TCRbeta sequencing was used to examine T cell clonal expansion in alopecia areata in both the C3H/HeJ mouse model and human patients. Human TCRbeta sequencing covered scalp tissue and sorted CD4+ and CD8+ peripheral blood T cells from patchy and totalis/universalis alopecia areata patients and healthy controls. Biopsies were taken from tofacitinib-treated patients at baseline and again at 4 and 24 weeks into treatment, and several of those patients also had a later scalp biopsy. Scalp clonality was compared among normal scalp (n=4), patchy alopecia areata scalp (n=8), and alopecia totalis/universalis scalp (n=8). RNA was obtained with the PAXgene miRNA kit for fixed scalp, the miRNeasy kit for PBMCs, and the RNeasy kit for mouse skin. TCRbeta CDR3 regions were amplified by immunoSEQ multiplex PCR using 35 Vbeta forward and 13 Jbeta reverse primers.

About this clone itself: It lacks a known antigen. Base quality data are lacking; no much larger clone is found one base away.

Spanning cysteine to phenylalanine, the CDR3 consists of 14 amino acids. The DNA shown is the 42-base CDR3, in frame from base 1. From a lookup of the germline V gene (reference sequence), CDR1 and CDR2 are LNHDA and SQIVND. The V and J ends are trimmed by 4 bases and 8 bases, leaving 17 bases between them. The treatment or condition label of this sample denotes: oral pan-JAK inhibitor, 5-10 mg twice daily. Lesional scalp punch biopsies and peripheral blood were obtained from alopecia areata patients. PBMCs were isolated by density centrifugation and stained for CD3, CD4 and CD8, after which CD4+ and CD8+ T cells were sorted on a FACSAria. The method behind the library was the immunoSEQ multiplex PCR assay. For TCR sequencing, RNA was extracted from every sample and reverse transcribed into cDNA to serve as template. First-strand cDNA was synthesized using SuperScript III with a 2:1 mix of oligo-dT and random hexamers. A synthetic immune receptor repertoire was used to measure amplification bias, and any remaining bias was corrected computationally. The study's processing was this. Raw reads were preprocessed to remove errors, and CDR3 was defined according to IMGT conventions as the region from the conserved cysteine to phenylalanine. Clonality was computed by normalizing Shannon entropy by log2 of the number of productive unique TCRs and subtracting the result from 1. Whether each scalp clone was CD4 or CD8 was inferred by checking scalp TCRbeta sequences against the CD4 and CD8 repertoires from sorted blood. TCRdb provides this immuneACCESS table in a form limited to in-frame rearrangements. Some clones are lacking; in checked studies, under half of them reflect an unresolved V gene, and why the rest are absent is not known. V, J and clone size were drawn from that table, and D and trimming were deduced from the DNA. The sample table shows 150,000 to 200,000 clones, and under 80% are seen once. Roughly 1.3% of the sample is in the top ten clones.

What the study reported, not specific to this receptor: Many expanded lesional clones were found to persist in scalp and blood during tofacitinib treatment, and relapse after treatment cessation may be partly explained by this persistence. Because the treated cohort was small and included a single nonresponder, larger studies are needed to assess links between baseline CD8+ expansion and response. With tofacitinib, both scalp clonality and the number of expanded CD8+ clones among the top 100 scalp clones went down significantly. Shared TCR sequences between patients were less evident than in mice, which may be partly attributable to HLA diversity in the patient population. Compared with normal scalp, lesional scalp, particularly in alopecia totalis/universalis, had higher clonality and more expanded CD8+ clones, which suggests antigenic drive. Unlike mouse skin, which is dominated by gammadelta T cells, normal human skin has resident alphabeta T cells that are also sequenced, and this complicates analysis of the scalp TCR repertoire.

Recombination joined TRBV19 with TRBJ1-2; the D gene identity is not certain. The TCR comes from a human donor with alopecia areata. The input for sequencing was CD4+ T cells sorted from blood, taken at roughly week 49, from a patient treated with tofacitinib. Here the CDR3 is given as CASSTPRAQGGYTF. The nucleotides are TGTGCCAGTAGTACCCCCCGGGCTCAAGGAGGCTACACCTTC.